This T cell receptor (beta chain) was retrieved from a study of early T cells in non-severe SARS-CoV-2 infection. This clonotype occurred a few times. The antigen remains unidentified. Individual cDNA molecules each received unique molecular identifiers attached to them. MiXCR, run by TCRdb on the 5' RACE reads, gives a single entry per CDR3 protein. The repertoire holds around 57,000 distinct CDR3 sequences, with 9.5% to 13% as singletons. Study-wide findings and caveats: There was a bias toward anti-spike CD8 responses in VDJdb matching, which missed private and CD4 specificities.

This clonotype originated in an adult who was a healthcare worker with PCR-confirmed SARS-CoV-2 infection or an uninfected control (not recorded which). Sample: whole blood.

The CDR3 reads CSAEQGARQPQHF. CDR3 sequence (DNA): TGCAGTGCCGAACAGGGGGCCAGGCAGCCCCAGCATTTT. The rearrangement links TRBV20-1 to TRBJ1-5; TRBD1 aligns across 9 bases. Germline trimming cut 6 bases from V and 7 bases from J; bases unmatched to any gene: 7. Germline CDR1 reads DFQATT; CDR2 reads SNEGSKA (reference sequence). The CDR3 contains 13 residues.